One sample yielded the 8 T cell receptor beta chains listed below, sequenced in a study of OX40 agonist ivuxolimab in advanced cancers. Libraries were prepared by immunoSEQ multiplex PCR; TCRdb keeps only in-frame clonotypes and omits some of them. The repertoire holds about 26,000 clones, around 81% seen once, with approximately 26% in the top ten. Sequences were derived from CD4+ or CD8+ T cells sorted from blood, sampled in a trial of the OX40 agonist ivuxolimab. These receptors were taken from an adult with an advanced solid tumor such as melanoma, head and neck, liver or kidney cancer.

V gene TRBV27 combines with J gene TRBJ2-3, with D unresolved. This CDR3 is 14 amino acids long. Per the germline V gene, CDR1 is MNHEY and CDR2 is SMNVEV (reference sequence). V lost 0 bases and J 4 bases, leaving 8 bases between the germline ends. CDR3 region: CASSLSQAPDTQYF. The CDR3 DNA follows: TGTGCCAGCAGTTTATCGCAGGCTCCAGATACGCAGTATTTT.

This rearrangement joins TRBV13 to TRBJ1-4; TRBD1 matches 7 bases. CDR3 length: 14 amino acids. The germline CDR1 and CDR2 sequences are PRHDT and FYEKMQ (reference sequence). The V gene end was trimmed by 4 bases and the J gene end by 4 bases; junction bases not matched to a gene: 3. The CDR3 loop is CASSSGTDNEKLFF. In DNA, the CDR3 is TGTGCCAGCAGCTCCGGGACAGATAATGAAAAACTGTTTTTT.

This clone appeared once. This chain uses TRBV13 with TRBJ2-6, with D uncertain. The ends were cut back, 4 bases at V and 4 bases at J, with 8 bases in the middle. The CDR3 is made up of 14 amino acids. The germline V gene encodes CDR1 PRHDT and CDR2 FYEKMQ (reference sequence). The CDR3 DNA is TGTGCCAGCAGCTCCCCGAACGGGGCCAACGTCCTGACTTTC. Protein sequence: CASSSPNGANVLTF.

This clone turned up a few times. CDR3 amino acids: CASGGTSRYEQYF. As DNA, the CDR3 is TGTGCCAGTGGTGGGACTAGCCGTTACGAGCAGTACTTC. The V call is TRBV19, the J call TRBJ2-7, with 9 nucleotides matching TRBD2. This CDR3 has 13 residues. Germline values: CDR1 LNHDA, CDR2 SQIVND (reference sequence). With 8 bases clipped from V and 4 bases from J, the junction kept 6 bases outside the gene matches.

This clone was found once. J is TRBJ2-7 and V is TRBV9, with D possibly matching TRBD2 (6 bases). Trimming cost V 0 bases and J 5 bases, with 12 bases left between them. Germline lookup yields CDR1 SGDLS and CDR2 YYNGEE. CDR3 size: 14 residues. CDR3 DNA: TGTGCCAGCAGCGTAGTCGGGGGTATGGACGAGCAGTACTTC. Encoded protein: CASSVVGGMDEQYF. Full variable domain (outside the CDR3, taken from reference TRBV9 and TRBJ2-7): DSGVTQTPKHLITATGQRVTLRCSPRSGDLSVYWYQQSLDQGLQFLIQYYNGEERAKGNILERFSAQQFPDLHSELNLSSLELGDSALYFCASSVVGGMDEQYFGPGTRLTVT.

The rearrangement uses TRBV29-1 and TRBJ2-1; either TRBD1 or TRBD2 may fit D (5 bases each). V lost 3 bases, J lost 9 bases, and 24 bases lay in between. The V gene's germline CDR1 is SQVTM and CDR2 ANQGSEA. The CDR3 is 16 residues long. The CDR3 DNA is TGCAGCGTTGACCCACCGGGACCGCAAACGAAGTTTGAGCAGTTCTTC. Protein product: CSVDPPGPQTKFEQFF.

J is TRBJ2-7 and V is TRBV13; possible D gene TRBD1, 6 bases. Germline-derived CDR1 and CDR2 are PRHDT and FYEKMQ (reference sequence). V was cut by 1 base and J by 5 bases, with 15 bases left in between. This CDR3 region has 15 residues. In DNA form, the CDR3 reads TGTGCCAGCAGCTTAGAGGGCAGGGGTAGCGACGAGCAGTACTTC. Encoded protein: CASSLEGRGSDEQYF.

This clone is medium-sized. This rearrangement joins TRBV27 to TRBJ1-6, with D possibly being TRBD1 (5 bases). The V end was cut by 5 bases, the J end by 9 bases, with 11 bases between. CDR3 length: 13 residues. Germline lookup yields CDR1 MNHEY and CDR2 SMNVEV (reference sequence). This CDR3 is CASSIGTGSPLHF. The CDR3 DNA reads TGTGCCAGCAGTATCGGGACCGGTTCACCCCTCCACTTT.